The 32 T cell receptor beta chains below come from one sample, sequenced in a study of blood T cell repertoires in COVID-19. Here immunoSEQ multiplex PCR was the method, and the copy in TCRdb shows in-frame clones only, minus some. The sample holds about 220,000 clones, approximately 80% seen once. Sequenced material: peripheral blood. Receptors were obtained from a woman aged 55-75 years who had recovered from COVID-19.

CDR3 amino acids: CASSWGLAGAHHQETQYF. The CDR3 region has the DNA TGCGCCAGCAGCTGGGGACTAGCGGGGGCCCACCACCAAGAGACCCAGTACTTC. This sequence joins TRBV5-1 and TRBJ2-5; 14 bases agree with TRBD2. Trimming cost V 3 bases and J 0 bases; bases outside gene matches: 7. From germline, CDR1 is SGHRS and CDR2 YFSETQ. The CDR3 spans 18 residues.

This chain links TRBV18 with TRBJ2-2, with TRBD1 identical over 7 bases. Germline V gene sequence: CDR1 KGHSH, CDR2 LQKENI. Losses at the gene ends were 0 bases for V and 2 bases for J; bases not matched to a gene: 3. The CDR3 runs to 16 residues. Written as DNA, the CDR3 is TGTGCCAGCTCACCACCGAACAGGGGTAACACCGGGGAGCTGTTTTTT. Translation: CASSPPNRGNTGELFF.

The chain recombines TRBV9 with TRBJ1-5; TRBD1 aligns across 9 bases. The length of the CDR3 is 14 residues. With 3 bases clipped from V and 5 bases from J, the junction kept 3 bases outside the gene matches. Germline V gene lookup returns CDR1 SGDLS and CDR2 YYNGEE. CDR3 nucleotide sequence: TGTGCCAGCAGCGCGGGACAGGGCCATCAGCCCCAGCATTTT. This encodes CASSAGQGHQPQHF.

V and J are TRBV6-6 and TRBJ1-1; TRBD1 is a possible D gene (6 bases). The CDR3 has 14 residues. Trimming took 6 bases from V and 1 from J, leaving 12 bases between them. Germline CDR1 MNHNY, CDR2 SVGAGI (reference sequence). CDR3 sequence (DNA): TGTGCCAGCAGCCACCGACAGGAGAACACTGAAGCTTTCTTT. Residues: CASSHRQENTEAFF.

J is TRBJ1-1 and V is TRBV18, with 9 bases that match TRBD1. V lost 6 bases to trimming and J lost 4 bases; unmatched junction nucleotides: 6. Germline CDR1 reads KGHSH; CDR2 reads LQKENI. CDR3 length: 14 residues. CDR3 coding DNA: TGTGCCAGCTCTTACAGGGGGCTGAGCACTGAAGCTTTCTTT. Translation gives CASSYRGLSTEAFF.

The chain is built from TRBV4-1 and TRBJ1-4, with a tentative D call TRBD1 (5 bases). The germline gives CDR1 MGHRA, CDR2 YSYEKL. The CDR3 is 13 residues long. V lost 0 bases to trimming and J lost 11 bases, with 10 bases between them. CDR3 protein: CASSQDTGLKLFF. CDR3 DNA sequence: TGCGCCAGCAGCCAAGACACAGGCCTTAAACTGTTTTTT.

DNA of the CDR3: TGTGCCACTAGACAGGGGGGGGCAGATACGCAGTATTTT. Translated: CATRQGGADTQYF. The chain has TRBV27 and TRBJ2-3; 9 bases fit TRBD1. This CDR3 contains 13 residues. After removal of 10 bases from V and 4 bases from J, the junction contained 6 bases not matched to a gene. The germline CDR1 and CDR2 sequences are MNHEY and SMNVEV (reference sequence).

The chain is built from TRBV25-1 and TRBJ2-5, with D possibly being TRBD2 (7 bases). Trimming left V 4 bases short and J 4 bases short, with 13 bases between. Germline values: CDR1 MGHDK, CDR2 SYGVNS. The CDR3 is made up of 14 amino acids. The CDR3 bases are TGTGCCAGCAGTGCCCCGGGGGGCACAGAGACCCAGTACTTC. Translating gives CASSAPGGTETQYF.

The CDR3 reads CASSHLGGWQFF. The CDR3 DNA is TGTGCCAGCAGCCATCTAGGGGGTTGGCAGTTCTTC. The chain recombines TRBV3-1 (or the pseudogene TRBV3-2) with TRBJ2-1; the D gene is possibly TRBD1 (6 bases). The germline gives CDR1 LGHDT, CDR2 YNNKEL (reference sequence). V was pared by 3 bases and J by 12 bases, with 12 bases between. The CDR3 has 12 amino acids.

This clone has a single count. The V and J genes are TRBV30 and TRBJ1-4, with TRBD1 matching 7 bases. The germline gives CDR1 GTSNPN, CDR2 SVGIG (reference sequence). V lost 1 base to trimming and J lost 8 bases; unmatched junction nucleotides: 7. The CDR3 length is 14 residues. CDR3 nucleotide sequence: TGTGCCTGGAGTGCAGGGGACAGCGGAGAAAAACTGTTTTTT. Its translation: CAWSAGDSGEKLFF.

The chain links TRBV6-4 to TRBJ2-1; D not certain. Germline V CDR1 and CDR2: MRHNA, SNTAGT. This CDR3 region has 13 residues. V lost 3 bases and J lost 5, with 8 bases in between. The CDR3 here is CASSEEAHNEQFF. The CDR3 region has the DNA TGTGCCAGCAGTGAAGAGGCCCACAATGAGCAGTTCTTC.

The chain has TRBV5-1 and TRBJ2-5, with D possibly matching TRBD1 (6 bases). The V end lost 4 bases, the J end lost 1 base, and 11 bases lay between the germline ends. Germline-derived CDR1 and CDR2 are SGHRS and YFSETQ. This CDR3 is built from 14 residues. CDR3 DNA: TGCGCCAGCAGCGAAGAACAGGGCCAAGAGACCCAGTACTTC. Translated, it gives CASSEEQGQETQYF. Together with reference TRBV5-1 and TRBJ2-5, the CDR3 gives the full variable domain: KAGVTQTPRYLIKTRGQQVTLSCSPISGHRSVSWYQQTPGQGLQFLFEYFSETQRNKGNFPGRFSGRQFSNSRSEMNVSTLELGDSALYLCASSEEQGQETQYFGPGTRLLVL.

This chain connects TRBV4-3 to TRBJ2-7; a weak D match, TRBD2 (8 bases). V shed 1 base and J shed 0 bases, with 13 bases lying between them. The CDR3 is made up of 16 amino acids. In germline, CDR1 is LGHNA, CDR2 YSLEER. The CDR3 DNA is TGCGCCAGCAGCCAAGGAGCGGGGGACAGCTCCTACGAGCAGTACTTC. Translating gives CASSQGAGDSSYEQYF.

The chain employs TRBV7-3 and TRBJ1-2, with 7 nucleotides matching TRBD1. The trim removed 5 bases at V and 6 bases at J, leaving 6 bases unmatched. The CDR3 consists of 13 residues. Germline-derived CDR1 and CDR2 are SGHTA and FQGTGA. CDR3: CASSRGGPDGYTF. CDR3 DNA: TGTGCCAGCAGCCGAGGGGGCCCAGATGGCTACACCTTC.

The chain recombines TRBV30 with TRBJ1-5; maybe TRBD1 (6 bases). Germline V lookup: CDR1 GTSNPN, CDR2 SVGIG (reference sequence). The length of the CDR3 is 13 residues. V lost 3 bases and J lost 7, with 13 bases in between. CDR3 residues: CAWREQGRQPQHF. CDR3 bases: TGTGCCTGGAGAGAACAGGGTCGCCAGCCCCAGCATTTT. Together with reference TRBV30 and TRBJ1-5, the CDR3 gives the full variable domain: SQTIHQWPATLVQPVGSPLSLECTVEGTSNPNLYWYRQAAGRGLQLLFYSVGIGQISSEVPQNLSASRPQDRQFILSSKKLLLSDSGFYLCAWREQGRQPQHFGDGTRLSIL.

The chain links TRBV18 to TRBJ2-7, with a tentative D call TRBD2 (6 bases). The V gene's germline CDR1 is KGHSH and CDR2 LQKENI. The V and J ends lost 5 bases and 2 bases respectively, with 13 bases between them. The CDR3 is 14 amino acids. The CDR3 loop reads CASSLRDHPYEQYF. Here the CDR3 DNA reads TGTGCCAGCTCATTGCGGGACCACCCCTACGAGCAGTACTTC.

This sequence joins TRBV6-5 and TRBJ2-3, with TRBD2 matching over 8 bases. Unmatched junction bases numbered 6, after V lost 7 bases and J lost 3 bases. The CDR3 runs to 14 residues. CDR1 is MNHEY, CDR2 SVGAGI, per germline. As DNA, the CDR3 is TGTGCCAGCATGGAGGCTAGCGGGACAGATACGCAGTATTTT. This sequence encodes CASMEASGTDTQYF.

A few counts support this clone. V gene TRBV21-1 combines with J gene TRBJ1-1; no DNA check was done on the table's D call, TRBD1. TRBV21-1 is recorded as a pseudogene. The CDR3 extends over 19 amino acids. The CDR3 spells CASSLYTRDRGHFSTEAFF. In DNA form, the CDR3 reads TGTGCCAGCAGCCTCTACACACGGGACAGGGGGCACTTTTCTACTGAAGCTTTCTTT.

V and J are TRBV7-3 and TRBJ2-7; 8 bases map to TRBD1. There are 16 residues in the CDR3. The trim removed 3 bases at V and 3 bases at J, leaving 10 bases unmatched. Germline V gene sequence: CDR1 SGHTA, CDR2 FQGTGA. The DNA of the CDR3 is TGTGCCAGCAGCTTTGGGCGGACAGGGAACATCTACGAGCAGTACTTC. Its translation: CASSFGRTGNIYEQYF.

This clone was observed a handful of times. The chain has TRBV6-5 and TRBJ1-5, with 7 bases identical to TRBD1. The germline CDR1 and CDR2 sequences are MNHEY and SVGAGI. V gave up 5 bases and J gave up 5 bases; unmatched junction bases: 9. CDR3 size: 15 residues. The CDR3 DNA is TGTGCCAGCAGTCTGGACAGGAACCCCTATCAGCCCCAGCATTTT. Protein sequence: CASSLDRNPYQPQHF.

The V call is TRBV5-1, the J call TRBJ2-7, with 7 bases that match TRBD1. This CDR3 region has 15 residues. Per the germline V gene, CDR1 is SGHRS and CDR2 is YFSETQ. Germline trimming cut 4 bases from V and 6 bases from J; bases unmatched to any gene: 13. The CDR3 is CASSTGQVIFGEQYF. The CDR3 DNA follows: TGCGCCAGCAGCACCGGACAGGTAATCTTCGGCGAGCAGTACTTC.

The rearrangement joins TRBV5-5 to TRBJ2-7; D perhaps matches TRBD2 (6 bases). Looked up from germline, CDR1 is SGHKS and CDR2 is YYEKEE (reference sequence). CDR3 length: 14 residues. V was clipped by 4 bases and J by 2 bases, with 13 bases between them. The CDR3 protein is CASSRRDGTYEQYF. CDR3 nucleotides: TGTGCCAGCAGCCGGAGGGACGGGACCTACGAGCAGTACTTC.

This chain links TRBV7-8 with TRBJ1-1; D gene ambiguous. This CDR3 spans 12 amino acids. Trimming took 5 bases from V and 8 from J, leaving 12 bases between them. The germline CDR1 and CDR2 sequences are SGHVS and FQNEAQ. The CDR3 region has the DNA TGTGCCAGCAGCCCGAACCGTGAGGAAGCTTTCTTT. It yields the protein CASSPNREEAFF.

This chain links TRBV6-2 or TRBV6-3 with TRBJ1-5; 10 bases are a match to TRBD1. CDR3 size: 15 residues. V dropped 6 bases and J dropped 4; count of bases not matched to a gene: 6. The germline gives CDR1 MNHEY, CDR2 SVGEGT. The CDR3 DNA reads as TGTGCCAGCAGCCGGCCGGGACAGGGGAATCAGCCCCAGCATTTT. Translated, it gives CASSRPGQGNQPQHF.

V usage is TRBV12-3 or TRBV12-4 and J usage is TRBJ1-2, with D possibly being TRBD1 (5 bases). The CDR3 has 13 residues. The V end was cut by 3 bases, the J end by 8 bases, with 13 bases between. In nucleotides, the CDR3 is TGTGCCAGCAGTTTGACAGATAGAGTGGGCTACACCTTC. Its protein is CASSLTDRVGYTF.

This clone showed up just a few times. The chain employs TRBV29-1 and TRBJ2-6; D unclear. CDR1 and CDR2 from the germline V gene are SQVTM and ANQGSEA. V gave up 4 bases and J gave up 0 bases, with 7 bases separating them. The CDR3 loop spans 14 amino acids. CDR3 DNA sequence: TGCAGCGTTGCTCAGAACTCTGGGGCCAACGTCCTGACTTTC. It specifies CSVAQNSGANVLTF.

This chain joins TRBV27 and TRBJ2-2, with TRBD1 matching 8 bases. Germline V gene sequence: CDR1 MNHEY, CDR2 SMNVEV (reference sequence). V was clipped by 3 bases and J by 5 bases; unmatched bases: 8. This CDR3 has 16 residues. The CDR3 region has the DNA TGTGCCAGCAGTTTTGGCAGGGGGCTAGGAACCGGGGAGCTGTTTTTT. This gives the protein CASSFGRGLGTGELFF.

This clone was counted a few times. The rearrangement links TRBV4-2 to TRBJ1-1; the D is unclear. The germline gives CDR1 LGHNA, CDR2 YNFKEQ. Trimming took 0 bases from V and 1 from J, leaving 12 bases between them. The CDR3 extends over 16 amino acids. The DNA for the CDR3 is TGTGCCAGCAGCCAAGATTTACCCGGGTCGAACACTGAAGCTTTCTTT. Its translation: CASSQDLPGSNTEAFF.

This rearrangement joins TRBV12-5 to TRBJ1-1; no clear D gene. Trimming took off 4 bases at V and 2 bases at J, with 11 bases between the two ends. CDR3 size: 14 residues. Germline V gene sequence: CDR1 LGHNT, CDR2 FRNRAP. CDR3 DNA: TGTGCTAGTGGTTCCCGCCTATCTAACACTGAAGCTTTCTTT. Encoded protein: CASGSRLSNTEAFF.

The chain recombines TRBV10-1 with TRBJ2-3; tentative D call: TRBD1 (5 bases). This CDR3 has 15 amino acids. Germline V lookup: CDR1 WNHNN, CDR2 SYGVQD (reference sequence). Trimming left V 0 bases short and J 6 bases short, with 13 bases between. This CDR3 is CASSESTSSGDTQYF. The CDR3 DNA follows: TGCGCCAGCAGTGAGTCAACATCTTCAGGGGATACGCAGTATTTT.

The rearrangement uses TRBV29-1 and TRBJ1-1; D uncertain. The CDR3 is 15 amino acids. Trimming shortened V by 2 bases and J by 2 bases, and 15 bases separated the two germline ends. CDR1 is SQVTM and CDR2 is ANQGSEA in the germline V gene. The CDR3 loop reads CSVEREVGFNTEAFF. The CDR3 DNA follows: TGCAGCGTTGAAAGAGAGGTGGGTTTCAACACTGAAGCTTTCTTT.

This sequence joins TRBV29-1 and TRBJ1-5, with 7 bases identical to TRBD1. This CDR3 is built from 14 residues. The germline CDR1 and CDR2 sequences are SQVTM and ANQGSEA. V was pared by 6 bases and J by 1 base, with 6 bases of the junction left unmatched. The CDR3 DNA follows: TGCAGCGTGGCCGGGACAGCAAGCAATCAGCCCCAGCATTTT. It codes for CSVAGTASNQPQHF.